Listed below are T cell receptor beta chains from one sample, sequenced in a study of cytomegalovirus exposure and HLA in healthy donors. Profiled with immunoSEQ multiplex PCR; TCRdb holds only in-frame clones, not every one. This sample carries 150,000 to 200,000 clones, about 70% of them seen once, and the ten largest clones take about 1.7%. The sample consisted of PBMCs. These receptors were collected from a woman aged 30 to 39 in good health and CMV-seronegative. Both conserved end residues are part of each CDR3. Clone sizes are given selectively: once, few, many, or a class where the clone is expanded.

>NA|TRBV5-1
CASSLSGEETQYF
>NA|TRBV15
CATATDRSNQPQHF
>once|TRBV30
CAWSGQGPYNEQFF
>NA|TRBV4-1
CASSQTGTASYNEQFF
>NA|TRBV19
CASSIVWGMGANEQYF
>NA|TRBV10-3
CAIRSLGARTEAFF
>NA|TRBV5-6
CASSLKGLGVAGELFF
>few|TRBV19
CASSKVAGLAKNIQYF
>NA|TRBV5-1
CASRSAGVQGYTF
>NA|TRBV15
CATSSHMNEQFF
>NA|TRBV5-4
CASSLDSGTDTQYF
>NA|TRBV28
CASSYSESEAFF
>few|TRBV18
CASSPQGRDGYTF
>medium-sized|TRBV5-6
CASSSTGTAFF
>few|TRBV4-2
CASSQDGTSGRAEQFF
>NA|TRBV30
CAWSLWGDEQFF
>NA|TRBV7-8
CASSFRSNQPQHF
>NA|TRBV7-3
CASSSGLAGNTGELFF
>NA|TRBV2
CATTQGQGQGSTEAFF
>NA|TRBV14
CASSLRDSWGYEQYF
>NA|TRBV7-2
CASSLRVQRGYTF
>NA|TRBV5-6
CASSLAQGLGEQYF
>NA|TRBV7-9
CASSFPAGGIHEQYF
>few|TRBV7-9
CASSLGSGQPQHF
>NA|TRBV4-1
CASSPLAGGPGEQFF
>NA|TRBV29-1
CSVDRLLANTEAFF
>NA|TRBV6-5
CASGSGLSEKLFF
>once|TRBV5-6
CASSLAQTYEQYF
>NA|TRBV7-3
CASSSGLLGGYTF
>NA|TRBV4-3
CASSQDLYRAGANVLTF
>NA|TRBV13
CASSSLTNIHNEQFF
>NA|TRBV7-2
CASSLDRGLDTIYF
>NA|TRBV5-1
CASSLGQANEKLFF
>NA|TRBV6-1
CASSESGGAYNEQFF
>few|TRBV27
CASSSASGSYEQYF
>once|TRBV21-1
CASLDRDYGYTF
>few|TRBV7-9
CASSLLVRDTEAFF
>NA|TRBV10-3
CAISDPQRGTGRTNEKLFF
>NA|TRBV19
CASRQDGLPGETQYF
>NA|TRBV18
CASSPPGTGENLSTDTQYF
>NA|TRBV7-9
CASSRDRTSPADTQYF
>NA|TRBV15
CATSRASGRAGNTIYF
>few|TRBV9
CASSVVQDNNEQFF
>NA|TRBV4-1
CASSQERLQGGTGELFF
>few|TRBV12-5
CASGLVPGGTSREQYF
>NA|TRBV2
CASSVSGQKLDF
>NA|TRBV2
CASSAQGAEAFF
>NA|TRBV7-9
CASSPRIF
>once|TRBV7-9
CASSPDREKTYNEQFF
>NA|TRBV27
CASSSLRTRNEKLFF
>NA|TRBV11-2
CASSLGPDYGYTF
>NA|TRBV5-6
CASSDLRGAGNEKLFF